Below, 2 T cell receptor beta chains from the same sample are listed, as sequenced in a study of control samples from healthy donors and cancer patients. Produced via immunoSEQ multiplex PCR; TCRdb's table is partial and in-frame only. The sample lists several thousand clones; roughly 80% were seen once. The specimen sequenced was formalin-fixed, paraffin-embedded tissue. Receptor source: a female donor with melanoma.

This chain links TRBV29-1 with TRBJ1-3; D gene uncertain. V was shortened by 7 bases and J by 7 bases, with 11 bases between the two germline ends. Germline CDR1 is SQVTM and CDR2 is ANQGSEA. The CDR3 sequence is 11 residues long. The CDR3 coding sequence is TGCAGCGGGGTCCAATCGAACACCATATATTTT. It specifies CSGVQSNTIYF.

The chain carries TRBV27 and TRBJ2-7; 10 bases are shared with TRBD2. The V segment lost 3 bases and the J segment 3 bases; nucleotides outside the gene matches: 2. CDR1 is MNHEY, CDR2 SMNVEV, per germline (reference sequence). The CDR3 runs 14 residues. CDR3 in amino acids: CASSLGLANYEQYF. The CDR3 region has the DNA TGTGCCAGCAGTTTGGGACTAGCGAACTACGAGCAGTACTTC.